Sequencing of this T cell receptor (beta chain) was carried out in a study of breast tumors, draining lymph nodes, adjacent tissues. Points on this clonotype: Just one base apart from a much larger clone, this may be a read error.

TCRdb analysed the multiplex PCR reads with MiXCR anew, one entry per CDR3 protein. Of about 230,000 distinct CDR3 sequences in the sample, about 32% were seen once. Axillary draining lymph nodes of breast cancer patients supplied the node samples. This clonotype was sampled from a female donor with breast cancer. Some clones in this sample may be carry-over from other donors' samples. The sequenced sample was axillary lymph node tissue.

The CDR3 DNA follows: TGCAGTGCCAGACCCGGGACTAGCGGGACCGGAGAGCAGTACTTC. Translated, it gives CSARPGTSGTGEQYF. V and J are TRBV20-1 and TRBJ2-7, with TRBD2 matching over 13 bases. From germline, CDR1 is DFQATT and CDR2 SNEGSKA (reference sequence). Trimming at V came to 6 bases and at J to 7 bases, leaving 12 bases not matched to a gene. The CDR3 is 15 residues long.